A single T cell receptor (beta chain) is shown here with its context. Its antigen remains undetermined. No much larger clonotype is one base removed from it; base qualities were not supplied. The data were obtained in a study of blood T cells in healthy people across ages (dated by TCRdb to 2014 to 2015). About the study as a whole: In model experiments, template switching captured about one uniquely barcoded TCR beta cDNA molecule for every two T cells. The study measured age-related changes in TCR beta repertoire diversity using deep sequencing normalized with unique cDNA molecular identifiers. The donors were split into four age groups: young (average about 16 years), middle-aged (about 40), aged (about 62) and long-lived (under 85). To avoid experimental bias, donors of different ages were randomly spread across the sequencing lanes. The study analyzed two additional independent replicas of 1 million unique cDNA reads from the same blood draw for two donors, one aged 18 to 30 and one aged 80 or older.

Donors were a few dozen systemically healthy Caucasian individuals from Russia aged about 6 to 100 years. Ten milliliters of peripheral blood were collected from each donor into EDTA-treated Vacutainer tubes. Ficoll-Paque density-gradient centrifugation was used to isolate PBMCs, with at least 7 million per sample. Trizol reagent was used to extract total RNA from PBMCs, with at least 6 micrograms per sample. The percentages of naive CD45RAhigh/CD27high T cells were determined by flow cytometry on a PBMC aliquot from every donor. The germline V end is reduced by 4 bases and the J end by 5 bases; junction bases left unmatched: 4. Measured from the cysteine to the phenylalanine, the CDR3 is 15 residues long. Only the CDR3 DNA is retained, 45 bases long and in frame from the first base. From a lookup of the germline V gene, CDR1 and CDR2 are MGHRA and YSYEKL. General study outcomes and caveats: There was a strong correlation between observed TCR beta diversity and the percentage of naive T cells measured by flow cytometry. As age increased, observed TCR beta diversity per million T cells dropped in a roughly linear way, and a significant reduction was already evident by age 40. Conclusive comparison of naive and antigen-experienced compartments was prevented by the profiling of bulk unsorted PBMCs. Total diversity estimates from one million sequenced T cells were considered lower bounds and underestimates. The CMV infection status of donors was not known, potentially confounding age-related changes in expanded clonotypes. The long-lived group showed more naive CD4+ T cells, fewer expanded clones and increased TCR diversity than the aged group, suggesting age selection.

Libraries were constructed by 5' RACE. The run used an Illumina HiSeq 2500. A second PCR of roughly 6 to 11 cycles was run with a J-beta primer mix and a sample-barcoded 5' primer. A template-switch 5' adaptor carrying 12 random nucleotides introduced a unique molecular identifier onto each TCR beta cDNA molecule. Each sample yielded at least 2.5 million CDR3-containing paired-end reads. The Mint cDNA synthesis kit, primed by a TRBC-specific oligonucleotide, was used to synthesize first-strand cDNA from all RNA. Following uracil-DNA glycosylase treatment, a first 18-cycle PCR with universal primers M1SS and BC2_uni_R was performed on all cDNA. From the authors' description of their analysis: For normalization, 1 million high-quality reads were randomly selected from each sample, with every read carrying a distinct molecular identifier. Instead of being binned into consensus sequences, reads that shared molecular identifiers were thrown out. MiTCR, set to a Q25 quality threshold and the strictest error-elimination algorithm, was used for CDR3 identification, clonotype clustering and error correction. Lower-bound total TCR beta diversity was estimated with a nonparametric unseen species model using Euler transformation. TCRdb applied fastp at Q25 and MiXCR to the public reads, then kept only in-frame beta chains. Rows merge per CDR3 protein into single entries with the most common DNA and genes. TCRdb's processing, not the authors' own work, is the source of the V and J calls. Counted in this sample were more than 1,400,000 distinct CDR3 sequences; 42% of them appeared once. The ten largest clones add up to 6.5% to 10% of the sample.

Sequencing was done on a sample of blood. This receptor was taken from a woman aged 18 to 35 in good health. The chain couples TRBV4-1 to TRBJ2-5, with 13 bases matching TRBD2. The CDR3 is CASSRTSGSLETQYF. The nucleotide sequence is TGCGCCAGCAGCCGGACTAGCGGGAGTCTTGAGACCCAGTACTTC.